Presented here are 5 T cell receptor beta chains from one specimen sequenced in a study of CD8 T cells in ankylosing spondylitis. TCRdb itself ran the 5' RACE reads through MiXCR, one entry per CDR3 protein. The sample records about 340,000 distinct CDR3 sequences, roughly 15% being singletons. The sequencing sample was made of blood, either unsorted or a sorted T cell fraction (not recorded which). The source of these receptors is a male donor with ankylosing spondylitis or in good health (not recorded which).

The CDR3: CSVGSGTGEGEQYF. The CDR3 DNA follows: TGCAGCGTTGGATCCGGGACAGGGGAAGGCGAGCAGTACTTC. The J gene is TRBJ2-7, the V gene TRBV29-1; 10 bases align to TRBD1. Per germline, CDR1 SQVTM and CDR2 ANQGSEA. With 4 bases clipped from V and 6 bases from J, the junction kept 9 bases outside the gene matches. There are 14 residues in the CDR3.

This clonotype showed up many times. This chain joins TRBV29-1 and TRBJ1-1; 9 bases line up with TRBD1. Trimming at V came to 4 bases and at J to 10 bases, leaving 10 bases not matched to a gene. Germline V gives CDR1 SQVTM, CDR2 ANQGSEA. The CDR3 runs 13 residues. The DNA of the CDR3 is TGCAGCGTTGTACAGGGGGCGGACCTGGGAGCTTTCTTT. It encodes CSVVQGADLGAFF.

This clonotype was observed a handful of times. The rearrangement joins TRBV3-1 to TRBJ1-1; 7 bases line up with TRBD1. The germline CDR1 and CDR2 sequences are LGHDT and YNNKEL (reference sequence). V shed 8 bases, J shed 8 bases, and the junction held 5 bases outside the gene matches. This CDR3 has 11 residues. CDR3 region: CASGRQGEAFF. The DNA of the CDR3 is TGTGCCAGCGGTCGACAGGGAGAAGCTTTCTTT.

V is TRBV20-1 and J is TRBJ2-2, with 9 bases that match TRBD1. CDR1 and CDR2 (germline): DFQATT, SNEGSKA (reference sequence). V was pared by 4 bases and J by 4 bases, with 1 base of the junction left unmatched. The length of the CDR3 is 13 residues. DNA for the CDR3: TGCAGTGCTAACAGGGGGCCCACCGGGGAGCTGTTTTTT. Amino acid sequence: CSANRGPTGELFF.

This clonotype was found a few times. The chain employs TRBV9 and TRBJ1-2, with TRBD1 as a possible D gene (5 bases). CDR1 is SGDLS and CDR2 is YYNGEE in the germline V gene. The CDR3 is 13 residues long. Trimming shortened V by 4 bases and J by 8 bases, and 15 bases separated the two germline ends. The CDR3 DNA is TGTGCCAGCAGCCCACCGACAGCTGGAGGCTACACCTTC. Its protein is CASSPPTAGGYTF.